The clone carrying this T cell receptor (beta chain) was detected a few times. Its target is unknown. The data originate from a study of response to subunit inactivated influenza vaccine. Broader study findings: The authors put forward the suggestion that each seasonal influenza vaccination may bring in only a limited number of new T cells.

Germline V lookup: CDR1 MDHEN, CDR2 SYDVKM. V was pared by 7 bases and J by 7 bases, with 11 bases between. The CDR3 sequence is 13 residues long. TCRdb re-analysed the RT-PCR reads in MiXCR, keeping a single row per CDR3 protein. The sample holds roughly 760,000 distinct CDR3 sequences, around 20% seen once. The chain carries TRBV28 and TRBJ1-6; D may be TRBD1 (6 bases). The input for sequencing was PBMCs from blood, taken about 5 days after vaccination. This sequence originates from a man aged 50 or older who received an inactivated influenza vaccine. CDR3: CASTPDSNSPLHF. CDR3 nucleotides: TGTGCCAGCACCCCGGACAGCAATTCACCCCTCCACTTT.